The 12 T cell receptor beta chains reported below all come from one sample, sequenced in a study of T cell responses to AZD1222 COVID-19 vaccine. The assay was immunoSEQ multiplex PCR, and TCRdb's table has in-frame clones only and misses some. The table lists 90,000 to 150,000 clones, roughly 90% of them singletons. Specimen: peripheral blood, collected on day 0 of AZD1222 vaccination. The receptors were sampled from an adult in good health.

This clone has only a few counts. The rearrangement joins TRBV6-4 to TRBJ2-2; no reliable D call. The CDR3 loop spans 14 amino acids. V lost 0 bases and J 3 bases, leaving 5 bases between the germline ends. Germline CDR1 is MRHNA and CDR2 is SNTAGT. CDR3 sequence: CASSDSRDTGELFF. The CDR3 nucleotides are TGTGCCAGCAGTGACTCTAGAGACACCGGGGAGCTGTTTTTT.

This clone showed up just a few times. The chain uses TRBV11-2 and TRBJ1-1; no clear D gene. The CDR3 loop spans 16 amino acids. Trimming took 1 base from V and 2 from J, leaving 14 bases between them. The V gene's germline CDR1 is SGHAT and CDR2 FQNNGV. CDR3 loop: CASSLGAGAGNTEAFF. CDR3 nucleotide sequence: TGTGCCAGCAGCTTAGGGGCAGGCGCAGGTAACACTGAAGCTTTCTTT.

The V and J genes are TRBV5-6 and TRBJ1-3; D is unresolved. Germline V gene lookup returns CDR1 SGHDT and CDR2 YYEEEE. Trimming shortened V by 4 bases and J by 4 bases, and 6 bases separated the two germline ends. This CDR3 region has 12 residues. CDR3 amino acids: CASSPSGNTIYF. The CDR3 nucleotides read TGTGCCAGCAGCCCCTCGGGAAACACCATATATTTT.

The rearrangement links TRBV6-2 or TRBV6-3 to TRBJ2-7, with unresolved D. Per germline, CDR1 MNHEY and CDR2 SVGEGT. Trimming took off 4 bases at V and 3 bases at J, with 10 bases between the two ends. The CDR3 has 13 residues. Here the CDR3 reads CASSWTLYYEQYF. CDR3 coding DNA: TGTGCCAGCAGTTGGACCCTCTACTACGAGCAGTACTTC.

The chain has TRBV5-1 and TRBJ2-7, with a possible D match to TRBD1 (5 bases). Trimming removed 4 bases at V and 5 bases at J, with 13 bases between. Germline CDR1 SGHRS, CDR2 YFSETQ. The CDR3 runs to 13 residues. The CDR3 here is CASSAQVRDEQYF. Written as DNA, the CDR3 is TGCGCCAGCAGCGCACAGGTACGTGACGAGCAGTACTTC. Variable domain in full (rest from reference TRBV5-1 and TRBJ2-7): KAGVTQTPRYLIKTRGQQVTLSCSPISGHRSVSWYQQTPGQGLQFLFEYFSETQRNKGNFPGRFSGRQFSNSRSEMNVSTLELGDSALYLCASSAQVRDEQYFGPGTRLTVT.

For the CDR3, the DNA is TGTGCCAGCAGACACCCGGGACAGAATTCACCCCTCCACTTT. The encoded protein is CASRHPGQNSPLHF. The genes are TRBV7-3 and TRBJ1-6; 7 bases align to TRBD1. This CDR3 spans 14 amino acids. Trimming took 6 bases from V and 7 from J; bases not matched to a gene: 6. Per the germline V gene, CDR1 is SGHTA and CDR2 is FQGTGA.

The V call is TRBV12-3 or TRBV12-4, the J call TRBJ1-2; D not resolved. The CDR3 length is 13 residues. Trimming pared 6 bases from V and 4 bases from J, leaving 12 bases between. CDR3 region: CASSKETIYGYTF. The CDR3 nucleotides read TGTGCCAGCAGCAAAGAAACTATCTATGGCTACACCTTC.

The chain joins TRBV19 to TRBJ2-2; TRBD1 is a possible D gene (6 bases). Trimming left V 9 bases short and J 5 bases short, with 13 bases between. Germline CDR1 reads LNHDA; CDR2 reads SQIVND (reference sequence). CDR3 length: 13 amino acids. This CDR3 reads CASIGGLTGELFF. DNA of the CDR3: TGTGCCAGCATAGGGGGTTTGACCGGGGAGCTGTTTTTT.

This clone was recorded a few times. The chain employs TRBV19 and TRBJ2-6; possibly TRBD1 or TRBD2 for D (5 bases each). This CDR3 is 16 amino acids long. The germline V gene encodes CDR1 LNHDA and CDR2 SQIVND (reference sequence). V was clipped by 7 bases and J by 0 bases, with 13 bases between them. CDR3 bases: TGTGCCAGTACGAGGGGTGCCTACTCTGGGGCCAACGTCCTGACTTTC. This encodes CASTRGAYSGANVLTF.

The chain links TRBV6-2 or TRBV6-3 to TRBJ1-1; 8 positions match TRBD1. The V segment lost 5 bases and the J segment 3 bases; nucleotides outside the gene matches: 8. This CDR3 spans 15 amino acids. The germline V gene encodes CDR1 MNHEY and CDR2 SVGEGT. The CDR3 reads CASSPADRGDTEAFF. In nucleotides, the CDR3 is TGTGCCAGCAGTCCGGCCGACAGGGGAGACACTGAAGCTTTCTTT.

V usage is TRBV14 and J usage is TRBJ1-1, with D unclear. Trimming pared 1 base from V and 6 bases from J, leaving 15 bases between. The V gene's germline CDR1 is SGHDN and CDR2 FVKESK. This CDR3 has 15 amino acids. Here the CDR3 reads CASSQGYPLSAEAFF. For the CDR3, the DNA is TGTGCCAGCAGCCAAGGTTATCCCCTGAGTGCTGAAGCTTTCTTT.

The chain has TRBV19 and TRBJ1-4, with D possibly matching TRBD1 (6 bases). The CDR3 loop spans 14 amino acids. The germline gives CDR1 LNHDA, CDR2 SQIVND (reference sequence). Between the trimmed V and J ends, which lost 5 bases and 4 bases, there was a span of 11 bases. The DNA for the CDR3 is TGTGCCAGTAGTCTACAGGGCCTTAATGAAAAACTGTTTTTT. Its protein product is CASSLQGLNEKLFF.